The present TCR beta chain was sequenced within a study of shared clonotypes between healthy human individuals. Study findings and constraints: Of the naive CD4 clonotypes, about 5% were shared across a handful of donors. Clonotype sharing among donors was thought likely to change with sequencing depth.

Cells designated naive CD8 were CD45RO-negative and were positively selected for CCR7, with terminally differentiated effector memory CD45RA+ cells excluded. Germline values: CDR1 MNHEY, CDR2 SMNVEV (reference sequence). The V and J ends lost 5 bases and 4 bases, in that order; junction bases with no gene match: 13. There are 17 residues in the CDR3. Details on this clone: Its antigen is as yet unknown.

Method: immunoSEQ multiplex PCR; TCRdb's copy keeps in-frame clones and lacks some. The sample includes approximately 650,000 clones, roughly 95% of them seen just once. The sample consisted of naive CD8+ T cells sorted from blood. The genes are TRBV27 and TRBJ2-5, with 10 nucleotides matching TRBD2. The sequence was obtained from a woman aged 30 to 39 in good health. CDR3 residues: CASSGVLAGETRETQYF. CDR3 DNA sequence: TGTGCCAGCAGTGGGGTGCTAGCGGGAGAAACGAGAGAGACCCAGTACTTC.